This passage covers 10 T cell receptor beta chains from one sample sequenced in a study of CD8+CD57+ T cells in acquired aplastic anemia. Investigators profiled TCR beta VDJ and CDR3 from genomic DNA template. Via MiXCR, TCRdb re-called the reads, giving one row per CDR3 protein. The table shows approximately 200,000 distinct CDR3 sequences, with over 55% occurring only once. Sequencing was done on a sample of sorted CD4+, CD8+, or CD8+CD57+ T cells (not recorded which) from PBMCs. These receptors all come from a human donor in good health.

This clonotype was seen only a few times. This chain uses TRBV20-1 with TRBJ1-5; possibly TRBD1 for D (5 bases). The CDR3 is made up of 15 amino acids. Germline CDR1 reads DFQATT; CDR2 reads SNEGSKA (reference sequence). The V and J ends lost 2 bases and 3 bases respectively, with 14 bases between them. This CDR3 is CSARWSAGNNQPQHF. The DNA of the CDR3 is TGCAGTGCTAGATGGTCGGCAGGGAACAATCAGCCCCAGCATTTT.

The chain carries TRBV24-1 and TRBJ2-1; TRBD1 matches at 9 bases. This CDR3 has 16 residues. In germline, CDR1 is KGHDR, CDR2 SFDVKD. Losses at the gene ends were 5 bases for V and 5 bases for J; bases not matched to a gene: 9. The CDR3 is CATSGPGQGSHNEQFF. The CDR3 DNA reads TGTGCCACCAGTGGACCGGGACAGGGTTCCCACAATGAGCAGTTCTTC.

The V gene is TRBV7-3, the J gene TRBJ2-2; 14 bases match TRBD2. The germline V gene encodes CDR1 SGHTA and CDR2 FQGTGA. CDR3 length: 18 amino acids. V shed 2 bases and J 3 bases; nucleotides not matched to a gene: 5. DNA of the CDR3: TGTGCCAGCAGCTTAGGTCCGGGACTAGCGGGGGACACCGGGGAGCTGTTTTTT. It encodes CASSLGPGLAGDTGELFF.

V gene TRBV11-2 combines with J gene TRBJ2-7; possible D gene TRBD1, 6 bases. Looked up from germline, CDR1 is SGHAT and CDR2 is FQNNGV. Trimming left V 2 bases short and J 5 bases short, with 16 bases between. This CDR3 region has 15 residues. CDR3 sequence reads: CASSLSGTRGHEQYF. In nucleotides, the CDR3 is TGTGCCAGCAGCTTATCAGGGACAAGAGGGCACGAGCAGTACTTC.

The chain employs TRBV5-8 and TRBJ2-7; D uncertain. The CDR3 covers 12 residues. V was shortened by 9 bases and J by 0 bases, with 10 bases between the two germline ends. Germline V gives CDR1 SGHTS, CDR2 YDEGEE. DNA of the CDR3: TGTGCCATCTTAAGGGCCTCCTACGAGCAGTACTTC. It encodes CAILRASYEQYF.

For this clonotype: Here the CDR3 omits its conserved ending phenylalanine or tryptophan, so a read error is the likely source. The DNA is omitted, as the CDR3 cannot be located on it reliably, and the CDR3 follows TCRdb's listing. V and J are TRBV5-1 and TRBJ2-5. The germline CDR1 and CDR2 sequences are SGHRS and YFSETQ. The CDR3 length equals 8 residues, ends included. The chain's CDR3 is CASSLAWA.

Written as DNA, the CDR3 is TGCAGTGCTAGAGAGACAGGGAGGGGAAACACCATATATTTT. It codes for CSARETGRGNTIYF. V is TRBV20-1 and J is TRBJ1-3; TRBD1 agrees at 7 bases. The CDR3 contains 14 residues. Trimming removed 0 bases from V and 4 bases from J; junction bases left unmatched: 3. Germline V gives CDR1 DFQATT, CDR2 SNEGSKA (reference sequence).

This chain joins TRBV7-9 and TRBJ1-1; 9 nucleotides line up with TRBD1. This CDR3 is 15 amino acids long. V shed 8 bases, J shed 0 bases, and the junction held 7 bases outside the gene matches. Germline CDR1 SEHNR, CDR2 FQNEAQ (reference sequence). CDR3 protein: CASEDRGWVNTEAFF. CDR3 coding DNA: TGTGCCAGCGAGGACAGGGGCTGGGTGAACACTGAAGCTTTCTTT.

The V gene is TRBV24-1, the J gene TRBJ2-5; the D is unclear. The germline V gene has CDR1 KGHDR and CDR2 SFDVKD. V dropped 0 bases and J dropped 7 bases, with 5 bases sitting between them. The CDR3 sequence is 12 residues long. The CDR3 protein is CATSDLTGTQYF. In DNA, the CDR3 is TGTGCCACCAGTGATTTGACTGGGACCCAGTACTTC.

The chain employs TRBV9 and TRBJ2-2; no clear D. The V end was cut by 0 bases, the J end by 5 bases, with 8 bases between. The CDR3 length is 14 residues. Per germline, CDR1 SGDLS and CDR2 YYNGEE. CDR3 residues: CASSVVVGTGELFF. DNA of the CDR3: TGTGCCAGCAGCGTAGTAGTTGGGACCGGGGAGCTGTTTTTT.